The clone carrying this T cell receptor beta chain was recorded only once. Antigen specificity is unknown. 13 Jbeta primers and 60 Vbeta primers were used for the PCR. Method: immunoSEQ multiplex PCR; TCRdb's copy keeps in-frame clones and lacks some. This sample yields approximately 120,000 clones, of which roughly three quarters are seen a single time; approximately 12% belongs to the top ten. This entry comes from a study of cytomegalovirus exposure and HLA in healthy donors. Study information: The Caucasian-associated ancestry cluster held around 76% of under 450 genotyped donors. General observations from the study: For most subjects, TCR beta sequences were reported to predict HLA-A and HLA-B alleles with accuracy. Cytomegalovirus association was listed for about 160 TCR beta chains.

The V gene's germline CDR1 is SGHTS and CDR2 YDEGEE. The CDR3 consists of 11 residues. V lost 4 bases, J lost 7 bases, and 3 bases lay in between. The sequence derives from a middle-aged woman in good health and CMV-seropositive. Sequenced material: PBMCs. The gene calls are TRBV5-8 and TRBJ1-6; D uncertain. This chain's CDR3 is CASSGNSPLHF. As DNA, the CDR3 is TGTGCCAGCAGCGGCAATTCACCCCTCCACTTT.